This T cell receptor (beta chain) was sequenced for a study of cytomegalovirus exposure and HLA in healthy donors. Whole-study results and caveats: Most of the TCR beta V segments (in an earlier analysis) were productive either about 87% or about 30% of the time. Analyzed later, most CMV-associated TCR beta chains appeared HLA-restricted.

Germline CDR1 reads SGHAT; CDR2 reads FQNNGV. V lost 0 bases and J lost 0; bases outside the gene matches: 5. The CDR3 has 17 residues. PCR involved 60 Vbeta and 13 Jbeta primers. Clones were read by immunoSEQ multiplex PCR, and TCRdb kept only the in-frame ones, dropping some. The sample has about 130,000 clones, 15% to 20% seen once; the top ten hold roughly 3%. In regard to this clone: The antigen remains undetermined.

The sequencing sample was made of PBMCs. The clonotype was recovered from a female donor in good health and CMV-seropositive. The chain recombines TRBV11-2 with TRBJ2-7; TRBD2 matches 10 bases. The CDR3 sequence is CASSLESLAGDSYEQYF. The CDR3 nucleotides read TGTGCCAGCAGCTTAGAAAGCCTAGCGGGAGACTCCTACGAGCAGTACTTC.